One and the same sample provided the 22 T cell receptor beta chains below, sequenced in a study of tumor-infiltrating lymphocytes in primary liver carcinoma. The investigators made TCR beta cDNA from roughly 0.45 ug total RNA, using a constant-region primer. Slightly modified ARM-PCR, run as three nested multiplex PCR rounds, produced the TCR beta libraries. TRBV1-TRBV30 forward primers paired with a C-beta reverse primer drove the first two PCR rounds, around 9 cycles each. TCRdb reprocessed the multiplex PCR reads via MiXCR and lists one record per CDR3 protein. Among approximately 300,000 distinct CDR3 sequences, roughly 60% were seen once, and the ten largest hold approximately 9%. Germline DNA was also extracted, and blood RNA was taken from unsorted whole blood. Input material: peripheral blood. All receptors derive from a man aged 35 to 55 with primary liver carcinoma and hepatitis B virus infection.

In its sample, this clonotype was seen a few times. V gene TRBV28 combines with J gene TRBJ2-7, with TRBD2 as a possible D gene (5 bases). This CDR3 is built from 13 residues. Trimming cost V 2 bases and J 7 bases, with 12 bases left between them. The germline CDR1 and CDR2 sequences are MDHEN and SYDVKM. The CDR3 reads CASSLGGLEEQYF. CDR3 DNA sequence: TGTGCCAGCAGTTTAGGAGGACTTGAAGAGCAGTACTTC.

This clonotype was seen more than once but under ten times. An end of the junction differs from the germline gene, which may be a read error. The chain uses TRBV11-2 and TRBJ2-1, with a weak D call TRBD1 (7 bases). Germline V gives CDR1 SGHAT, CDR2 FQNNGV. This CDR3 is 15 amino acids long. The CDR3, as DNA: TGTGCCAGCAGTTTAGAGCAAGGACAGGAGGGTGAGCAGTTCTTC. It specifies CASSLEQGQEGEQFF.

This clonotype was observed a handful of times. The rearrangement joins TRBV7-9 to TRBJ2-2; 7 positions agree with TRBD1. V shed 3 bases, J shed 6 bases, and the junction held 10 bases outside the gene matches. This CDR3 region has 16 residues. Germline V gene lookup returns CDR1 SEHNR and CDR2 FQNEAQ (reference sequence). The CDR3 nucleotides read TGTGCCAGCAGCTTTATACCGGGGACAGTCGCCGGGGAGCTGTTTTTT. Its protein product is CASSFIPGTVAGELFF.

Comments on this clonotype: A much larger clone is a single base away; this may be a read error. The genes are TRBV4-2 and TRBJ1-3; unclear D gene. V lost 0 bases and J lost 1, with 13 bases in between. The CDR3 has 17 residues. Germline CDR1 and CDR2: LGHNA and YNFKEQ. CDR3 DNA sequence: TGTGCCAGCAGCCAAGATCTGGTAGGTGCTTCTGGAAACACCATATATTTT. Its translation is CASSQDLVGASGNTIYF.

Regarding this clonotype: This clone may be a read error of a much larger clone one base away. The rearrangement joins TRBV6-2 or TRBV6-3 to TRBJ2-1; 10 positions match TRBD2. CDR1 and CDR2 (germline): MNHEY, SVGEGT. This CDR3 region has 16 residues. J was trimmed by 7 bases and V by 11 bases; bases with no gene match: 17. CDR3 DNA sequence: TGTGCCGGCACAAGTTTACGGACTAGCGGATTTAATGAGCAGTTCTTC. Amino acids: CAGTSLRTSGFNEQFF.

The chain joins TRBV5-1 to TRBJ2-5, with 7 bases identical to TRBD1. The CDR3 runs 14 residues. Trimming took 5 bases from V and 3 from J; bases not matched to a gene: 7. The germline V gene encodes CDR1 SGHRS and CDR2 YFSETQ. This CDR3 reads CASRLYGTEETQYF. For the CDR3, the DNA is TGCGCCAGCAGATTGTACGGGACAGAAGAGACCCAGTACTTC.

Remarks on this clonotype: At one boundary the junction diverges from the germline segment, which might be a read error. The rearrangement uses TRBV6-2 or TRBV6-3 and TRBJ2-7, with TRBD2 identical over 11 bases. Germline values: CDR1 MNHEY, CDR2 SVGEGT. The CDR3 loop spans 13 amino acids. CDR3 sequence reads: CASRPSGRYELYF. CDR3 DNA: TGTGCCAGCAGGCCTAGCGGGAGGTACGAGCTGTACTTC.

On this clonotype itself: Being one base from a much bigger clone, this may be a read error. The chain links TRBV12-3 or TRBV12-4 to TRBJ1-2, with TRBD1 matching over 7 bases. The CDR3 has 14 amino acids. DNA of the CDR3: TGTGCCAGCAGTATTTCCGGGACAGACTATGGCCACACCTTC. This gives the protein CASSISGTDYGHTF.

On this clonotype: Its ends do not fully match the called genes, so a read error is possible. The CDR3 bases are TGTGCCATCAGTGTACTGGGGGCCACTAAAGCTTTCTTT. The encoded protein is CAISVLGATKAFF. The gene calls are TRBV10-3 and TRBJ1-1; the D gene is possibly TRBD1 (6 bases). Germline V gene sequence: CDR1 ENHRY, CDR2 SYGVKD. The CDR3 contains 13 residues.

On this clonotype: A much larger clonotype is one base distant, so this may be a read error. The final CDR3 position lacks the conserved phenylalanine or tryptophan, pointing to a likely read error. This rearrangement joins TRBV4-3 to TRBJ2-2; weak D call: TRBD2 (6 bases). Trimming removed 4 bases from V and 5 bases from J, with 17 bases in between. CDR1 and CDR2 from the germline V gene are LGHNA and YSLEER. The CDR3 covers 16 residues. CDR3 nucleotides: TGCGCCAGCAGCCGCACTAGCATGGATTTTACCGGGGAGCTGTTTTGT. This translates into CASSRTSMDFTGELFC.

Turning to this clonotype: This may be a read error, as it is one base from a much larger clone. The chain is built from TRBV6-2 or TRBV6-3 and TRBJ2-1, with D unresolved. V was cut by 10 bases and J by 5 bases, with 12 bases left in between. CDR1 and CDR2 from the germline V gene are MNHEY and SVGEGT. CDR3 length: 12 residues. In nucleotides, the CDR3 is TGTGCCACTATGACCCAAGACAATGAGCAGTTCTTC. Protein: CATMTQDNEQFF.

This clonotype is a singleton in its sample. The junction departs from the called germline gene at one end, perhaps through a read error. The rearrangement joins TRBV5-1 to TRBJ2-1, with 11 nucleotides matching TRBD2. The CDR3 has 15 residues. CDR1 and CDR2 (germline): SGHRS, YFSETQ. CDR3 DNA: TGCGCCAGCAGCTCCACTAGCGGGAGTCCCAATGGGCAGTTCTTC. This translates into CASSSTSGSPNGQFF.

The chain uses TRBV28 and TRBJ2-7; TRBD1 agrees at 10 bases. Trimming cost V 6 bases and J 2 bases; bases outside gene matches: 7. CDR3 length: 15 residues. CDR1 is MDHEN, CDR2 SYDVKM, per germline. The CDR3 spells CASRSGQGVTYEQYF. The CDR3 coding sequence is TGTGCCAGCAGATCCGGACAGGGGGTGACCTACGAGCAGTACTTC.

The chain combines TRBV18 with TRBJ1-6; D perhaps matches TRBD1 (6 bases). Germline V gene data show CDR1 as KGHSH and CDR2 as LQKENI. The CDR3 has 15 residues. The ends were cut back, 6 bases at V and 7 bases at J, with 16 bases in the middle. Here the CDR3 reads CASSPSTGMNSPLHF. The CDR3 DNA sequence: TGTGCCAGCTCGCCTTCAACAGGGATGAATTCACCCCTCCACTTT.

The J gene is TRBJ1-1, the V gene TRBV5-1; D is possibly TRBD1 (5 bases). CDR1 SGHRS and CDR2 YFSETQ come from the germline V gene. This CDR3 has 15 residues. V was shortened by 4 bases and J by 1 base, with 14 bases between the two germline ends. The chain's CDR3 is CASSREGTTNTEAFF. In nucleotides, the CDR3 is TGCGCCAGCAGCAGGGAGGGGACCACGAACACTGAAGCTTTCTTT.

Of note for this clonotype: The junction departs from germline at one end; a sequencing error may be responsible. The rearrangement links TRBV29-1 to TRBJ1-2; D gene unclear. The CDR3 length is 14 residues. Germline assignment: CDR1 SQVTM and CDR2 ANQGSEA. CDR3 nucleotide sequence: TGCAGCGTCCAGTTTATGGGAGAGCAACGAGGCTACATCTTC. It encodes CSVQFMGEQRGYIF.

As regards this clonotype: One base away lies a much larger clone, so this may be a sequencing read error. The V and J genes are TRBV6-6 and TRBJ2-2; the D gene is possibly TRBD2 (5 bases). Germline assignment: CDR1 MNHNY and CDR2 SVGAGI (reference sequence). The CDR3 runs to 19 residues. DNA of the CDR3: TGTGCCAGCAGTTACTCGGCCTCTTTTTGGAGGTCGAACACCGGGGAGCAGTTTTTT. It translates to CASSYSASFWRSNTGEQFF.

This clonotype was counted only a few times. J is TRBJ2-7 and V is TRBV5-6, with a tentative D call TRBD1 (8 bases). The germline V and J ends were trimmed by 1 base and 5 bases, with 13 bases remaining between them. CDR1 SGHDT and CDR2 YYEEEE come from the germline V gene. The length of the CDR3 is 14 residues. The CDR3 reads CASSLNRGRDEQYF. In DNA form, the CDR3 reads TGTGCCAGCAGCTTGAACAGGGGGAGGGACGAGCAGTACTTC.

CDR3 sequence: CASSFWRGGWEQYF. The CDR3 coding sequence is TGTGCCAGCAGTTTTTGGAGGGGTGGATGGGAGCAGTACTTC. The V gene is TRBV28, the J gene TRBJ2-7; D is perhaps TRBD2 (6 bases). The germline gives CDR1 MDHEN, CDR2 SYDVKM. The CDR3 runs to 14 residues. Trimming shortened V by 3 bases and J by 7 bases, and 16 bases separated the two germline ends.

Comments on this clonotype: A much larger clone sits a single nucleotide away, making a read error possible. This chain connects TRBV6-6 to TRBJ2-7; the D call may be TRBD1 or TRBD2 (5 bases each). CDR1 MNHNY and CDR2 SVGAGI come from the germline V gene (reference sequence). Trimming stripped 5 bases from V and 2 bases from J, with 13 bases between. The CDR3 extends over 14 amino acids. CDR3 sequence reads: CASSQTVGAYEQYF. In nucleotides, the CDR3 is TGTGCCAGCAGTCAAACAGTGGGGGCCTACGAGCAGTACTTC.

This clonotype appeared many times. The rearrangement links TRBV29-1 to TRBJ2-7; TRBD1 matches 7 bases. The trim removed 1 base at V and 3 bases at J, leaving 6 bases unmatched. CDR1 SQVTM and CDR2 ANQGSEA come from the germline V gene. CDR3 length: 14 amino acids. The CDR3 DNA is TGCAGCGTTGAAGGGGGACAGTCCAACTACGAGCAGTACTTC. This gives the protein CSVEGGQSNYEQYF.

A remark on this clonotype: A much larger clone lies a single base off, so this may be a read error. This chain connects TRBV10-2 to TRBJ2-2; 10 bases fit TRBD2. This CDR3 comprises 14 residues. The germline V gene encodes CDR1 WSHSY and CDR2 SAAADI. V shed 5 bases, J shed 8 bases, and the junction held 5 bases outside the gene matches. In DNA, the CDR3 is TGCGCCAGCAGTATAGCGGGAGGTAAAGGGGAGCTGTTTTTT. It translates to CASSIAGGKGELFF.